This paragraph covers one TCR beta chain sequence. Antigen: not known. The PCR contained 60 Vbeta and 13 Jbeta primers. Authors' data handling: Later analysis identified tens of millions of unique TCR beta chains, 10 million to 12 million shared. The protocol was immunoSEQ multiplex PCR, while the TCRdb copy is restricted to in-frame clones and leaves out a portion. For V, J and clone size, that table is used; D and trimming come from the DNA. The sample has about 160,000 clones; roughly four fifths are singletons. These data originate in a study of cytomegalovirus exposure and HLA in healthy donors. At the level of the study: An earlier analysis identified 95 million to 120 million unique TCR beta sequences in about 180 million T cells. General study results and limits: Common viral pathogens seemed, in a later analysis, to connect with several of the most significant clusters.

The CDR3 runs 16 residues. Per germline, CDR1 SGHNT and CDR2 YYREEE (reference sequence). Trimming left V 7 bases short and J 3 bases short, with 20 bases between. J is TRBJ1-3 and V is TRBV5-4; maybe TRBD1 (6 bases). Sequencing was carried out using PBMCs. The source of this sequence is a woman aged 18-30 years in good health and CMV-seronegative. The CDR3 nucleotides read TGTGCCAGCGGCCCAGGGGCCCCGTCTTATGGAAACACCATATATTTT. It is translated as CASGPGAPSYGNTIYF.